These 11 T cell receptor beta chains came from one sample sequenced in a study of shared clonotypes between healthy human individuals. Some clones are missing from TCRdb's copy, which holds only in-frame ones; the method was immunoSEQ multiplex PCR. This sample has roughly 300,000 clones, with around 67% found just once. The specimen was memory CD4+ T cells sorted from blood. The sample's subset: CD45RA-negative fraction. These receptor sequences come from a man aged 25-45 years in good health.

V gene TRBV2 combines with J gene TRBJ2-5; no reliable D call. Germline assignment: CDR1 SNHLY and CDR2 FYNNEI. Trimming cost V 4 bases and J 1 base, with 4 bases left between them. This CDR3 spans 12 amino acids. The CDR3 reads CASSAIQETQYF. The DNA for the CDR3 is TGTGCCAGCAGTGCGATCCAAGAGACCCAGTACTTC.

The chain joins TRBV6-5 to TRBJ1-5; no firm D call. This CDR3 is built from 15 residues. With 2 bases removed from V and 1 base from J, the gap between germline ends came to 9 bases. Germline V gives CDR1 MNHEY, CDR2 SVGAGI. The CDR3 sequence is CASSYPPESNQPQHF. CDR3 nucleotide sequence: TGTGCCAGCAGTTACCCCCCTGAGAGCAATCAGCCCCAGCATTTT.

The chain carries TRBV5-4 and TRBJ1-5, with D uncertain. The germline gives CDR1 SGHNT, CDR2 YYREEE (reference sequence). V was trimmed by 3 bases and J by 3 bases, leaving 4 bases between them. This CDR3 is 12 amino acids long. CDR3 in DNA: TGTGCCAGCAGCTCGCCCAATCAGCCCCAGCATTTT. Translating it yields CASSSPNQPQHF.

This clone was counted between two and nine times. The chain carries TRBV6-6 and TRBJ2-7; a possible D gene is TRBD1 (6 bases). CDR3 length: 15 residues. Germline loops: CDR1 MNHNY, CDR2 SVGAGI (reference sequence). Trimming took off 5 bases at V and 6 bases at J, with 20 bases between the two ends. The CDR3 coding sequence is TGTGCCAGCAGTACACTCGGCCAGGGGCAGGGCGAGCAGTACTTC. Protein product: CASSTLGQGQGEQYF.

This chain uses TRBV10-3 with TRBJ2-6; D unresolved. Trimming shortened V by 3 bases and J by 0 bases, and 6 bases separated the two germline ends. This CDR3 has 15 amino acids. Germline V gene data show CDR1 as ENHRY and CDR2 as SYGVKD. The CDR3 nucleotides are TGTGCCATCAGTGAAACAAGCTCTGGGGCCAACGTCCTGACTTTC. This translates into CAISETSSGANVLTF.

This clone was counted many times. The V gene is TRBV15, the J gene TRBJ2-2; unclear D gene. Germline V lookup: CDR1 LNHNV, CDR2 YYDKDF (reference sequence). This CDR3 contains 14 residues. V dropped 0 bases and J dropped 1 base, with 3 bases sitting between them. The CDR3 coding sequence is TGTGCCACCAGCAGAGATCAGAACACCGGGGAGCTGTTTTTT. Translation gives CATSRDQNTGELFF. Looking up the rest from reference TRBV15 and TRBJ2-2 gives the full variable domain: DAMVIQNPRYQVTQFGKPVTLSCSQTLNHNVMYWYQQKSSQAPKLLFHYYDKDFNNEADTPDNFQSRRPNTSFCFLDIRSPGLGDTAMYLCATSRDQNTGELFFGEGSRLTVL.

This chain joins TRBV27 and TRBJ2-3; 7 nucleotides line up with TRBD1. The CDR3 has 15 amino acids. Germline V gives CDR1 MNHEY, CDR2 SMNVEV (reference sequence). After removal of 7 bases from V and 3 bases from J, the junction contained 10 bases not matched to a gene. The CDR3 DNA reads TGTGCCAGCACTACCTCCGGCAGGGGGACAGATACGCAGTATTTT. Its protein is CASTTSGRGTDTQYF.

The chain recombines TRBV27 with TRBJ2-3; TRBD2 aligns across 7 bases. This CDR3 comprises 17 residues. Germline lookup yields CDR1 MNHEY and CDR2 SMNVEV (reference sequence). V gave up 2 bases and J gave up 4 bases; unmatched junction bases: 12. Written as DNA, the CDR3 is TGTGCCAGCAGTTTAGAGGATCGGCGGGAGTCTCCAGATACGCAGTATTTT. Amino acids: CASSLEDRRESPDTQYF.

Details on this clone: This sample also contains other DNA sequences that code for the same CDR3. This chain uses TRBV7-2 with TRBJ2-7; D is undetermined. The V end lost 0 bases, the J end lost 3 bases, and 6 bases lay between the germline ends. The CDR3 length is 13 residues. CDR1 and CDR2 (germline): SGHTA, FQGNSA. The CDR3 here is CASSLAGNYEQYF. The CDR3 DNA sequence: TGTGCCAGCAGCTTAGCAGGGAACTACGAGCAGTACTTC.

This clone occurred a few times. The chain has TRBV29-1 and TRBJ2-1, with D possibly TRBD2 on 6 matching bases. CDR3 length: 11 amino acids. In germline, CDR1 is SQVTM, CDR2 ANQGSEA. Between the trimmed V and J ends, which lost 5 bases and 8 bases, there was a span of 10 bases. DNA for the CDR3: TGCAGCGTTCAATCGGGGGATGAGCAGTTCTTC. This codes for CSVQSGDEQFF.

On this clone: The junction differs from germline at one of its ends, possibly a read error. This rearrangement joins TRBV7-7 to TRBJ2-1; either TRBD1 or TRBD2 may supply D (5 bases each). Germline V gene data show CDR1 as SSHAT and CDR2 as FNYEAQ (reference sequence). This CDR3 contains 13 residues. The CDR3 loop is CASSPGTLNEQFF. The CDR3 region has the DNA TGTGCTAGCAGCCCGGGGACCCTAAATGAGCAGTTCTTC.